The 8 T cell receptor beta chains below were found in one sample sequenced in a study of spatial heterogeneity in lung cancer (dated by TCRdb to 2018 to 2020). The paper's findings and limits, for the study overall: The number of expanded intratumoral alpha and beta TCRs correlated with the tumor nonsynonymous mutation count.

Libraries came from 5' RACE. For sequencing, a NextSeq 500 was employed. TCRdb trimmed the raw reads at Q25, called clones with MiXCR and kept productive beta chains. Each CDR3 protein gets just one entry, which takes the most common genes and DNA from the rows behind it. This sample is represented by about 7,000 distinct CDR3 sequences; less than 15% of them were singletons. In total, the top ten clones hold about 8.1% of the sample. Read against the paper, the sample's time point label means: sample taken at primary tumor resection. No antigens are known for them. Sequenced material: lung tumor tissue, taken at surgery. The receptors shown here come from a male donor with early-stage non-small cell lung cancer.

Ten or more counts support this clonotype. Since it is a stray read in a library aimed at alpha chains, this beta chain has a size that is not meaningful. CDR3 sequence: CASSLAPGWDRSQSTQYF. DNA for the CDR3: TGCGCCAGCAGCTTAGCCCCTGGCTGGGACCGCTCGCAGAGCACGCAGTATTTT. The chain has TRBV5-1 and TRBJ2-3; tentatively, D is TRBD1 or TRBD2 (5 bases each). This CDR3 is 18 amino acids long. V was pared by 2 bases and J by 9 bases, with 28 bases between. CDR1 SGHRS and CDR2 YFSETQ come from the germline V gene.

This clonotype has a count of ten or more. Because the library targeted alpha chains, this beta chain is an off-target read whose size means little. The genes are TRBV20-1 and TRBJ2-3; TRBD2 agrees at 8 bases. With 0 bases clipped from V and 2 bases from J, the junction kept 7 bases outside the gene matches. The CDR3 runs to 16 residues. The V gene's germline CDR1 is DFQATT and CDR2 SNEGSKA (reference sequence). The CDR3 DNA sequence: TGCAGTGCTAGAGATCTGGCGGGAGGACCCACAGATACGCAGTATTTT. This encodes CSARDLAGGPTDTQYF.

This clonotype came up many times. This beta chain is a stray read from a library made for alpha chains; its abundance is not meaningful. V usage is TRBV27 and J usage is TRBJ1-5; no clear D. Germline V lookup: CDR1 MNHEY, CDR2 SMNVEV (reference sequence). The CDR3 totals 10 residues. Trimming shortened V by 11 bases and J by 5 bases, and 7 bases separated the two germline ends. The CDR3 loop reads CAQGDQPQHF. CDR3 in DNA: TGTGCCCAAGGCGATCAGCCCCAGCATTTT.

By frequency in the sample, this clonotype is medium-sized (0.01 to 0.1%). This beta chain is an off-target read within a library intended for alpha chains, so its frequency means little. The chain couples TRBV11-3 to TRBJ2-1, with 8 bases lining up with TRBD2. Germline V gene data show CDR1 as SGHNT and CDR2 as YENEEA. CDR3 size: 14 residues. With V trimmed by 1 base and J by 10 bases, 6 bases remained unmatched. CDR3 sequence reads: CASSLGGLEREQFF. DNA for the CDR3: TGTGCCAGCAGCTTAGGGGGACTAGAAAGGGAGCAGTTCTTC.

Many counts were recorded for this clonotype. The library was designed around alpha chains, so this beta chain is a stray read whose abundance carries little weight. The chain recombines TRBV28 with TRBJ2-1; D is unclear. CDR1 MDHEN and CDR2 SYDVKM come from the germline V gene. V gave up 2 bases and J gave up 0 bases, with 14 bases separating them. The CDR3 runs to 17 residues. The CDR3 DNA is TGTGCCAGCAGTTTAGGGGTGAGTTGGAGCTCCTACAATGAGCAGTTCTTC. Protein: CASSLGVSWSSYNEQFF.

This clonotype was counted at least ten times. The library was built for alpha chains, so this beta chain is an off-target read and its size means little. This chain connects TRBV20-1 to TRBJ1-6; no clear D gene. Germline V gene data show CDR1 as DFQATT and CDR2 as SNEGSKA (reference sequence). Trimming cost V 3 bases and J 6 bases, with 15 bases left between them. The CDR3 is 15 amino acids. The CDR3 reads CSARSGSDFNSPLHF. The CDR3 DNA reads TGCAGTGCTAGGTCCGGGAGCGACTTTAATTCACCCCTCCACTTT.

With regard to this clonotype: Within a library made for alpha chains, this beta chain is off target, and its count is uninformative. The chain joins TRBV12-3 or TRBV12-4 to TRBJ1-2; tentatively, D is TRBD1 (6 bases). CDR3 length equals 12 residues. The V end was cut by 5 bases, the J end by 4 bases, with 8 bases between. The DNA for the CDR3 is TGTGCCAGCAGTGAACAGGGCTATGGCTACACCTTC. Translation: CASSEQGYGYTF.

As for this clonotype: The library was prepared for alpha chains; this beta chain is a stray read, so its frequency means little. V gene TRBV11-2 combines with J gene TRBJ1-1; TRBD1 is a possible D gene (6 bases). This CDR3 has 14 residues. CDR1 is SGHAT and CDR2 is FQNNGV in the germline V gene. V gave up 1 base and J gave up 5 bases, with 11 bases separating them. DNA for the CDR3: TGTGCCAGCAGCTTAGTGAGGGGGGAGACTGAAGCTTTCTTT. Translated, it gives CASSLVRGETEAFF.